This TCR beta chain was sequenced in a study of cytomegalovirus exposure and HLA in healthy donors. Study findings and constraints: According to a subsequent analysis, TCR clusters identified in the first cohort showed a tendency to co-occur across the 110 or so validation repertoires.

Points on this clone: No antigen is known for it.

The germline CDR1 and CDR2 sequences are KGHSH and LQKENI. Trimming stripped 3 bases from V and 8 bases from J, with 17 bases between. The CDR3 covers 14 residues. This table comes from immunoSEQ multiplex PCR, and its TCRdb copy is limited to in-frame clones, with some not included. The table lists 150,000 to 250,000 clones, 84% of them singletons. Sequencing was done on a sample of PBMCs. The receptor comes from a woman between 25 and 40 years old in good health and CMV-seropositive. The V gene is TRBV18, the J gene TRBJ2-7, with D possibly being TRBD2 (5 bases). Written as DNA, the CDR3 is TGTGCCAGCTCACCCGGAGACAACGGGAATAAGCAGTACTTC. It encodes CASSPGDNGNKQYF.